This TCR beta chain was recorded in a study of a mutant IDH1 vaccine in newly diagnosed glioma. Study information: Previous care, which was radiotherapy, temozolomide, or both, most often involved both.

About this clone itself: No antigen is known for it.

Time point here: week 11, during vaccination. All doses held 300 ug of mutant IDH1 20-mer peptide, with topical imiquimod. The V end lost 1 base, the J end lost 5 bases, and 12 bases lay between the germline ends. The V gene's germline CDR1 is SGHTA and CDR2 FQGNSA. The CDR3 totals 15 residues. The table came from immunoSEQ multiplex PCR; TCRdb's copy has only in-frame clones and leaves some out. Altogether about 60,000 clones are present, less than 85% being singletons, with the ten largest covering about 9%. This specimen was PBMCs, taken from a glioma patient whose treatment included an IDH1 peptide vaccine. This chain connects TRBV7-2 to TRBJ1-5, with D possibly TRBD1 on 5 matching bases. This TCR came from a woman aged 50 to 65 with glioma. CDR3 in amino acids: CASSLVSGVYQPQHF. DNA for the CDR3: TGTGCCAGCAGCTTAGTGTCGGGGGTGTATCAGCCCCAGCATTTT.